A selection of T cell receptor beta chains follows, all from one sample in a study of cytomegalovirus exposure and HLA in healthy donors. The table came from immunoSEQ multiplex PCR; TCRdb's copy has only in-frame clones and leaves some out. The sample lists approximately 210,000 clones, about nine tenths occurring once. Sequencing used PBMCs. Receptors originate from a man aged 30 to 45 in good health and CMV-seronegative. Both conserved end residues are part of each CDR3. The D gene is left open where the match is weak. Rows give clone size only sometimes, using once, few, many, or a class for an expanded clone.

J gene,D gene,V gene,clone size,CDR3 DNA,CDR3 protein
TRBJ1-5,TRBD1,TRBV7-2,NA,TGTGCCAGCAGCATTCAGAAGGGGGCGAATCAGCCCCAGCATTTT,CASSIQKGANQPQHF
TRBJ1-3,NA,TRBV14,NA,TGTGCCAGCAGCCAAGTCGGCCGGGAGGGAAACACCATATATTTT,CASSQVGREGNTIYF
TRBJ2-7,TRBD1,TRBV5-1,NA,TGCGCCAGCAGCTTCGGCGGGACAGGAGGAGAGCAGTACTTC,CASSFGGTGGEQYF
TRBJ2-1,TRBD2,TRBV10-3,NA,TGTGCCATCAATGCGGGAGGAGACAATGAGCAGTTCTTC,CAINAGGDNEQFF
TRBJ1-1,NA,TRBV4-2,NA,TGTGCCAGCAGCCAACCGACAGGGAACACTGAAGCTTTCTTT,CASSQPTGNTEAFF
TRBJ1-4,TRBD1,TRBV7-9,NA,TGTGCCAGCAGCTGGACAGGAGATTCACATGAAAAACTGTTTTTT,CASSWTGDSHEKLFF
TRBJ1-2,NA,TRBV28,NA,TGTGCCAGCAGTTTATCCGGTTACTATGGCTACACCTTC,CASSLSGYYGYTF
TRBJ2-7,NA,TRBV7-9,once,TGTGCCAGCAGCTATCGGGCCTACGAGCAGTACTTC,CASSYRAYEQYF
TRBJ2-7,NA,TRBV2,NA,TGTGCCAGCAGTGAAAGGGCTGGGGCTAGCGAGCAGTACTTC,CASSERAGASEQYF
TRBJ2-2,NA,TRBV6-5,NA,TGTGCCAGCCTTCCACGGCGGTTGACCGGGGAGCTGTTTTTT,CASLPRRLTGELFF
TRBJ2-5,TRBD2,TRBV2,NA,TGTGCCAGCAGTGCCCGGACTAGCTGGGAGACCCAGTACTTC,CASSARTSWETQYF
TRBJ2-1,NA,TRBV6-5,NA,TGTGCCAGCAACCGAGGAGGGAGTCTCGGTGAGCAGTTCTTC,CASNRGGSLGEQFF
TRBJ1-2,NA,TRBV2,NA,TGTGCCAGCAGTGAATTGGGGGCGCGGGGCTACACCTTC,CASSELGARGYTF
TRBJ1-5,TRBD1,TRBV4-3,NA,TGCGCCAGCAGCCACGGGACAGGGATTAATCAGCCCCAGCATTTT,CASSHGTGINQPQHF
TRBJ2-1,NA,TRBV14,NA,TGTGCCAGCAGCCTACTCCAGGGCCATAGCTCCTACAATGAGCAGTTCTTC,CASSLLQGHSSYNEQFF
TRBJ2-1,NA,TRBV10-3,once,TGTGCCATCAGCCAGGGTAGTGAGCAGTTCTTC,CAISQGSEQFF